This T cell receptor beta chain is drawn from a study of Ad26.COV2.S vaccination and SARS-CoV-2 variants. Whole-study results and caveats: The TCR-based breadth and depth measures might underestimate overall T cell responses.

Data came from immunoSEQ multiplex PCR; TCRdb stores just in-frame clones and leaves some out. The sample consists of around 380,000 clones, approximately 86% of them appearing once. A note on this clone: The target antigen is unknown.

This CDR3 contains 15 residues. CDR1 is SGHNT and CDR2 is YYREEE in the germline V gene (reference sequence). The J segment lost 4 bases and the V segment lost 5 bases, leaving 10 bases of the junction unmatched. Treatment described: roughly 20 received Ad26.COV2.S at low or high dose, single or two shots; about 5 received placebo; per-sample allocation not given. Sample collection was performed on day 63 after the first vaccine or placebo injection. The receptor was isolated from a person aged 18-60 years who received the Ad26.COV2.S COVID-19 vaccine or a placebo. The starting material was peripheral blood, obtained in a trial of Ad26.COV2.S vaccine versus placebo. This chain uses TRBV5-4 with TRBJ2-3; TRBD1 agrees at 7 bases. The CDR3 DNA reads TGTGCCAGCAGGTCACCGGGACAGATGCCAGATACGCAGTATTTT. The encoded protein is CASRSPGQMPDTQYF. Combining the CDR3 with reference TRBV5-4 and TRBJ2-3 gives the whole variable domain ETGVTQSPTHLIKTRGQQVTLRCSSQSGHNTVSWYQQALGQGPQFIFQYYREEENGRGNFPPRFSGLQFPNYSSELNVNALELDDSALYLCASRSPGQMPDTQYFGPGTRLTVL.